This T cell receptor (beta chain) was sequenced during a study of T-cell reconstitution after alpha-beta-depleted transplantation in children. Unique molecular identifiers tagged the TCRbeta library. MiXCR, run by TCRdb on the PCR reads, gives a single entry per CDR3 protein. The table has 540,000 or so distinct CDR3 sequences, 23% seen once. This clonotype has at least ten counts. Antigen unknown. A read error may account for a junction end that differs from germline. Findings of the study overall: High day-60 TCRbeta diversity in some patients came from surviving recipient T cells and thymic progenitors. Approximately two months post-transplant, alpha-beta T cells reportedly originated from several hundred expanded graft clones. Newly generated T cells supplied most T-cell counts and diversity one year post-transplant.

The CDR3 has 16 residues. CDR1 is SGHAT and CDR2 is FQNNGV in the germline V gene. The chain uses TRBV11-2 and TRBJ2-5, with D possibly being TRBD2 (6 bases). The TCR originated in a boy younger than two who had a stem cell transplant for acute myeloid leukemia, so the T cells may come from the graft donor. Sequenced material: PBMCs, mostly from graft donor cells, taken 360 days after TCRalphabeta/CD19-depleted stem cell transplant. CDR3 sequence (DNA): TGTGCCAGCAGTTTAGATCAGGGAGGCCTTCAAGAGACCCAGTACTTC. Encoded protein: CASSLDQGGLQETQYF.